One sample yielded the 30 T cell receptor beta chains listed below, sequenced in a study of T-cell reconstitution after alpha-beta-depleted transplantation in children. Unique molecular identifiers tagged the TCRbeta library. Each CDR3 protein is one row after TCRdb ran MiXCR on the PCR reads. Of some 830,000 distinct CDR3 sequences in the sample, roughly 15% are singletons; the top ten hold roughly 5%. The sequencing used PBMCs, mostly from graft donor cells, collected 360 days after TCRalphabeta/CD19-depleted stem cell transplant. These receptors came from a male patient between 10 and 17 years old who had a stem cell transplant for acute lymphoblastic leukemia, so the T cells may come from the graft donor.

This clonotype turned up a few times. The CDR3 DNA is TGTGCCAGCAGTCGGTGGGGGGGACTAGCGGGGCCGAGCTCCTACGAGCAGTACTTC. Translating gives CASSRWGGLAGPSSYEQYF. V is TRBV12-3 or TRBV12-4 and J is TRBJ2-7; 13 nucleotides agree with TRBD2. J was trimmed by 0 bases and V by 5 bases; bases with no gene match: 13. There are 19 residues in the CDR3.

This clonotype was recorded many times. This CDR3 is CASSLGNTDTQYF. The CDR3, as DNA: TGTGCCAGCAGTTTAGGAAACACAGATACGCAGTATTTT. The chain joins TRBV27 to TRBJ2-3; D not certain. Germline values: CDR1 MNHEY, CDR2 SMNVEV (reference sequence). The V and J ends lost 2 bases and 2 bases respectively, with 5 bases between them. The CDR3 covers 13 residues.

The rearrangement uses TRBV10-3 and TRBJ1-2; the D is unclear. Germline values: CDR1 ENHRY, CDR2 SYGVKD. The CDR3 is 16 amino acids. V was pared by 2 bases and J by 2 bases, with 15 bases between. The DNA of the CDR3 is TGTGCCATCAGTGAGGAAGAGGGAAGGAGCAACTATGGCTACACCTTC. It codes for CAISEEEGRSNYGYTF.

The chain uses TRBV7-2 and TRBJ2-7; perhaps TRBD1 as D (6 bases). Germline CDR1 and CDR2: SGHTA and FQGNSA. The CDR3 has 13 amino acids. V gave up 3 bases and J gave up 5 bases, with 11 bases separating them. CDR3 DNA: TGTGCCAGCAGCTTTTACAGGGTCCACGAGCAGTACTTC. Its protein is CASSFYRVHEQYF.

This clonotype occurred a few times. The chain joins TRBV29-1 to TRBJ2-1; D ambiguous. The germline CDR1 and CDR2 sequences are SQVTM and ANQGSEA. Trimming left V 5 bases short and J 2 bases short, with 13 bases between. The CDR3 is 14 residues long. In nucleotides, the CDR3 is TGCAGCGTTCCCCCGCGGTCGGCCTACAATGAGCAGTTCTTC. It yields the protein CSVPPRSAYNEQFF.

This clonotype appeared many times. This sequence joins TRBV4-2 and TRBJ2-3, with 7 positions matching TRBD1. V dropped 1 base and J dropped 6; count of bases not matched to a gene: 7. This CDR3 comprises 15 residues. The germline V gene has CDR1 LGHNA and CDR2 YNFKEQ. Here the CDR3 reads CASSQGDRGIDTQYF. DNA of the CDR3: TGTGCCAGCAGCCAAGGGGACAGAGGGATCGATACGCAGTATTTT.

The chain uses TRBV7-9 and TRBJ1-1; tentatively, D is TRBD1 (5 bases). With 1 base removed from V and 6 bases from J, the gap between germline ends came to 21 bases. This CDR3 comprises 17 residues. Per the germline V gene, CDR1 is SEHNR and CDR2 is FQNEAQ (reference sequence). CDR3 sequence: CASSLGGFVGAVSEAFF. The CDR3, as DNA: TGTGCCAGCAGCTTAGGGGGGTTTGTGGGCGCGGTTTCTGAAGCTTTCTTT.

This chain connects TRBV4-1 to TRBJ2-1; D may match TRBD1 or TRBD2 (5 bases each). Trimming removed 0 bases from V and 1 base from J, with 16 bases in between. The germline CDR1 and CDR2 sequences are MGHRA and YSYEKL. This CDR3 contains 18 residues. The CDR3 coding sequence is TGCGCCAGCAGCCAAGACCGGGGCAGGCCCAAGTCCTACAATGAGCAGTTCTTC. It specifies CASSQDRGRPKSYNEQFF.

This clonotype has at least ten counts. The chain combines TRBV12-3 or TRBV12-4 with TRBJ1-4; TRBD1 is a possible D gene (6 bases). CDR3 length: 15 residues. V was pared by 1 base and J by 8 bases, with 14 bases between. The CDR3 sequence is CASSLGSGAREKLFF. The CDR3 nucleotides are TGTGCCAGCAGTTTAGGGTCAGGGGCTCGGGAAAAACTGTTTTTT.

V usage is TRBV29-1 and J usage is TRBJ2-6; unclear D gene. The CDR3 has 16 amino acids. The germline V gene has CDR1 SQVTM and CDR2 ANQGSEA. V lost 5 bases and J lost 0, with 14 bases in between. DNA for the CDR3: TGCAGCGTTCTTGGGCCTGCCCACTCTGGGGCCAACGTCCTGACTTTC. Its translation: CSVLGPAHSGANVLTF.

This clonotype was seen more than once but under ten times. V and J are TRBV6-5 and TRBJ2-7, with a tentative D call TRBD2 (6 bases). CDR3 length: 16 residues. The V and J ends lost 2 bases and 2 bases respectively, with 16 bases between them. Per the germline V gene, CDR1 is MNHEY and CDR2 is SVGAGI. For the CDR3, the DNA is TGTGCCAGCAGTTACGGCAGACTAGGTGTGACCTACGAGCAGTACTTC. It yields the protein CASSYGRLGVTYEQYF.

V usage is TRBV7-8 and J usage is TRBJ2-1; 11 bases align to TRBD2. Germline trimming cut 5 bases from V and 5 bases from J; bases unmatched to any gene: 5. This CDR3 region has 15 residues. Germline CDR1 is SGHVS and CDR2 is FQNEAQ. CDR3 in amino acids: CASSILAGGHNEQFF. Here the CDR3 DNA reads TGTGCCAGCAGCATTCTAGCGGGAGGCCACAATGAGCAGTTCTTC. Complete variable domain (other parts from reference TRBV7-8 and TRBJ2-1): GAGVSQSPRYKVAKRGQDVALRCDPISGHVSLFWYQQALGQGPEFLTYFQNEAQLDKSGLPSDRFFAERPEGSVSTLKIQRTQQEDSAVYLCASSILAGGHNEQFFGPGTRLTVL.

This clonotype appeared a few times. Here the CDR3 reads CSVLPGQGNEQYF. CDR3 DNA: TGCAGCGTTTTACCGGGACAGGGAAACGAGCAGTACTTC. The V gene is TRBV29-1, the J gene TRBJ2-7; 9 bases are shared with TRBD1. V was pared by 5 bases and J by 5 bases, with 7 bases of the junction left unmatched. CDR3 length equals 13 residues. Germline assignment: CDR1 SQVTM and CDR2 ANQGSEA.

The V gene is TRBV12-5, the J gene TRBJ2-2; 9 nucleotides line up with TRBD1. The germline gives CDR1 LGHNT, CDR2 FRNRAP. The CDR3 contains 16 residues. After removal of 4 bases from V and 5 bases from J, the junction contained 8 bases not matched to a gene. Here the CDR3 DNA reads TGTGCTAGTGGTTCCAGCCGGGACAGGGATACCGGGGAGCTGTTTTTT. Translating gives CASGSSRDRDTGELFF. Full variable domain (missing parts from reference TRBV12-5 and TRBJ2-2): DARVTQTPRHKVTEMGQEVTMRCQPILGHNTVFWYRQTMMQGLELLAYFRNRAPLDDSGMPKDRFSAEMPDATLATLKIQPSEPRDSAVYFCASGSSRDRDTGELFFGEGSRLTVL.

This clonotype was recorded many times. One junction end does not reproduce the germline sequence, and a read error may be involved. V is TRBV9 and J is TRBJ1-2, with D uncertain. The CDR3 sequence is 14 residues long. Germline V CDR1 and CDR2: SGDLS, YYNGEE. The CDR3 protein is CASSVAGSHYGYTF. In nucleotides, the CDR3 is TGTGCCAGCAGCGTAGCGGGATCTCACTACGGCTACACCTTC.

This chain uses TRBV27 with TRBJ1-5; maybe TRBD1 (6 bases). The CDR3 covers 13 residues. Trimming removed 5 bases at V and 6 bases at J, with 11 bases between. From germline, CDR1 is MNHEY and CDR2 SMNVEV (reference sequence). DNA of the CDR3: TGTGCCAGCAGTCAGTGGGGGGCTCAGCCCCAGCATTTT. It codes for CASSQWGAQPQHF.

A few counts support this clonotype. This sequence joins TRBV7-9 and TRBJ2-7; D unclear. The CDR3 covers 15 residues. From germline, CDR1 is SEHNR and CDR2 FQNEAQ (reference sequence). Trimming pared 6 bases from V and 3 bases from J, leaving 18 bases between. The CDR3 sequence is CASSLTVPQDYEQYF. CDR3 bases: TGTGCCAGCAGTCTTACGGTCCCACAAGACTACGAGCAGTACTTC.

Of note for this clonotype: The junction departs from germline at one end; a sequencing error may be responsible. This rearrangement joins TRBV20-1 to TRBJ2-1, with 11 positions matching TRBD2. Looked up from germline, CDR1 is DFQATT and CDR2 is SNEGSKA (reference sequence). The CDR3 has 16 residues. The CDR3 is CCASDRGTSGYNEQFF. CDR3 sequence (DNA): TGCTGTGCTAGCGACCGAGGGACTAGCGGTTACAATGAGCAGTTCTTC.

In its sample, this clonotype was seen a few times. This chain uses TRBV4-1 with TRBJ2-1, with 8 nucleotides matching TRBD1. Germline V gene lookup returns CDR1 MGHRA and CDR2 YSYEKL. The CDR3 has 16 amino acids. V lost 6 bases to trimming and J lost 4 bases; unmatched junction nucleotides: 11. CDR3 DNA sequence: TGCGCCAGCAGACCCGGCCAGGGGGACAGGTACAATGAGCAGTTCTTC. Translated: CASRPGQGDRYNEQFF.

In its sample, this clonotype was seen a few times. The chain is built from TRBV27 and TRBJ2-3; the match to TRBD1 covers 10 bases. Germline lookup yields CDR1 MNHEY and CDR2 SMNVEV (reference sequence). Germline trimming cut 2 bases from V and 0 bases from J; bases unmatched to any gene: 5. The CDR3 contains 17 residues. CDR3 loop: CASSLTGTGASTDTQYF. In DNA form, the CDR3 reads TGTGCCAGCAGTTTAACGGGGACAGGGGCCAGCACAGATACGCAGTATTTT.

This clonotype was found a few times. This rearrangement joins TRBV6-5 to TRBJ2-7; D is uncertain. The germline gives CDR1 MNHEY, CDR2 SVGAGI. Trimming left V 2 bases short and J 6 bases short, with 11 bases between. This CDR3 has 13 amino acids. The CDR3 DNA sequence: TGTGCCAGCAGTTACGCAACATGGGGCGAGCAGTACTTC. Translated, it gives CASSYATWGEQYF.

The J gene is TRBJ2-1, the V gene TRBV3-1, with D tentatively TRBD1 or TRBD2 (6 bases each). Trimming stripped 0 bases from V and 8 bases from J, with 17 bases between. The CDR3 is 16 residues long. The germline gives CDR1 LGHDT, CDR2 YNNKEL (reference sequence). CDR3 region: CASSQDREWRGDEQFF. In DNA, the CDR3 is TGTGCCAGCAGCCAAGATAGGGAGTGGAGGGGGGATGAGCAGTTCTTC.

V usage is TRBV11-2 and J usage is TRBJ2-7, with 7 bases identical to TRBD1. The CDR3 is made up of 15 amino acids. Germline loops: CDR1 SGHAT, CDR2 FQNNGV. J was trimmed by 0 bases and V by 3 bases; bases with no gene match: 5. The CDR3 is CASSFYRGPSYEQYF. The CDR3 nucleotides read TGTGCCAGCAGCTTTTATAGGGGGCCCTCCTACGAGCAGTACTTC.

In this sample, this clonotype turned up a few times. The chain couples TRBV12-3 or TRBV12-4 to TRBJ2-1, with TRBD2 identical over 7 bases. V shed 5 bases, J shed 8 bases, and the junction held 9 bases outside the gene matches. The CDR3 consists of 14 residues. The DNA for the CDR3 is TGTGCCAGCAGTCCCGGGCGGGGGTTGCATGAGCAGTTCTTC. This encodes CASSPGRGLHEQFF.

The chain combines TRBV25-1 with TRBJ1-2, with D maybe TRBD1 (5 bases). The V and J ends lost 4 bases and 2 bases respectively, with 14 bases between them. The CDR3 length is 15 residues. Per germline, CDR1 MGHDK and CDR2 SYGVNS. The CDR3 DNA reads as TGTGCCAGCAGTGCCAGGCGGGGCTTCAACTATGGCTACACCTTC. This encodes CASSARRGFNYGYTF.

The sample holds a few counts of this clonotype. The CDR3 sequence is CASSPRGRDTGELFF. The CDR3 DNA sequence: TGCGCCAGCAGCCCCAGAGGGCGGGACACCGGGGAGCTGTTTTTT. The rearrangement joins TRBV5-1 to TRBJ2-2; tentative D call: TRBD2 (5 bases). Germline CDR1 SGHRS, CDR2 YFSETQ. V lost 4 bases and J lost 3, with 13 bases in between. The CDR3 is made up of 15 amino acids. Filled out from reference TRBV5-1 and TRBJ2-2, the complete variable domain reads KAGVTQTPRYLIKTRGQQVTLSCSPISGHRSVSWYQQTPGQGLQFLFEYFSETQRNKGNFPGRFSGRQFSNSRSEMNVSTLELGDSALYLCASSPRGRDTGELFFGEGSRLTVL.

The chain links TRBV2 to TRBJ2-3; 11 nucleotides align to TRBD2. Germline CDR1 reads SNHLY; CDR2 reads FYNNEI. The CDR3 runs to 15 residues. J gave up 3 bases and V 6 bases, and 5 bases lay outside the gene matches. Written as DNA, the CDR3 is TGTGCCAGCAGGCCCACTAGCGGGAGAACAGATACGCAGTATTTT. Its translation is CASRPTSGRTDTQYF.

This clonotype was observed a few times. The gene calls are TRBV19 and TRBJ1-5; D call uncertain. Per the germline V gene, CDR1 is LNHDA and CDR2 is SQIVND (reference sequence). The V and J ends lost 6 bases and 2 bases respectively, with 5 bases between them. CDR3 length: 12 amino acids. The chain's CDR3 is CASSQGNQPQHF. CDR3 in DNA: TGTGCCAGTAGCCAAGGCAATCAGCCCCAGCATTTT.

The rearrangement joins TRBV12-3 or TRBV12-4 to TRBJ2-2, with D perhaps TRBD2 (6 bases). V lost 7 bases to trimming and J lost 1 base, with 16 bases between them. CDR3 length: 16 residues. As DNA, the CDR3 is TGTGCCAGCACTGGCGGGCTAGCGCAGAACACCGGGGAGCTGTTTTTT. It codes for CASTGGLAQNTGELFF.

The sample holds many counts of this clonotype. The chain is built from TRBV2 and TRBJ2-7; no reliable D call. Germline loops: CDR1 SNHLY, CDR2 FYNNEI. Trimming shortened V by 2 bases and J by 3 bases, and 17 bases separated the two germline ends. This CDR3 is 16 amino acids long. The CDR3 DNA follows: TGTGCCAGCAGTGAACCTCCGGGCCGGCGATTCTACGAGCAGTACTTC. The encoded protein is CASSEPPGRRFYEQYF. Variable domain in full (rest from reference TRBV2 and TRBJ2-7): EPEVTQTPSHQVTQMGQEVILRCVPISNHLYFYWYRQILGQKVEFLVSFYNNEISEKSEIFDDQFSVERPDGSNFTLKIRSTKLEDSAMYFCASSEPPGRRFYEQYFGPGTRLTVT.